This TCR beta chain stems from a study of blood T cell repertoires in COVID-19. This clone was seen a handful of times. Measured with immunoSEQ multiplex PCR; TCRdb has only the in-frame clones, and not every one. The top ten clones hold about 6.9% of a sample with approximately 230,000 clones, about nine tenths of them seen once. Trimming at V came to 4 bases and at J to 6 bases, leaving 9 bases not matched to a gene. Germline loops: CDR1 SGDLS, CDR2 YYNGEE. This CDR3 has 17 amino acids. Sequencing input: PBMCs or T cells enriched from blood (not recorded which). The sequence was obtained from a woman under 40 with acute COVID-19. This rearrangement joins TRBV9 to TRBJ2-1, with 14 bases matching TRBD2. The CDR3 DNA sequence: TGTGCCAGCAGCTTCGGGACTAGCGGGAGCCACCGCAATGAGCAGTTCTTC. Translating gives CASSFGTSGSHRNEQFF.